This T cell receptor beta chain was observed in a study of tissue T cells after allogeneic stem cell transplantation. The repertoire was sequenced with immunoSEQ multiplex PCR; TCRdb's copy has only in-frame clones and lacks some. The sample gives roughly 3,900 clones, 50% of which show up once; roughly a tenth is in the top ten. The time point was: mouse harvest day 7 after allogeneic transplant. Each mouse received 10^7 T-cell-depleted marrow cells plus 10^6 splenic CD5+ T cells by tail vein. CDR3 length: 14 residues. Germline V gene lookup returns CDR1 KGHTA and CDR2 FQNQQP. Regarding this clone: The gene names here belong to mouse. The CDR3 extends 1 residue past the end of the read, so its final part is completed from the germline J gene.

The chain recombines TRBV23 with TRBJ2-7; the D call in the table, TRBD2, was not verified against the DNA. Sequenced material: lymph node tissue. The TCR sequence derives from a female BALB/c mouse given C57BL/6 T cells with graft-versus-host disease after an allogeneic hematopoietic cell transplant. CDR3 loop: CSSSQSTGGNEQYF. The sequenced CDR3 bases are TGCTCCAGCAGTCAAAGCACTGGGGGGAATGAACAGTAC.